The clone carrying this T cell receptor (beta chain) was seen more than once but under ten times. Its target is not known. Unique molecular identifiers were used in preparing the TCRbeta library. TCRdb re-analysed the PCR reads in MiXCR, keeping a single row per CDR3 protein. Among under 250,000 distinct CDR3 sequences listed, roughly 15% were seen once. The data derive from a study of T-cell reconstitution after alpha-beta-depleted transplantation in children. Study-level points and caveats: Elevated TCRbeta diversity at day 60 was traced, in some patients, to surviving recipient T cells and thymic progenitors. From newly produced T cells came most of the T-cell counts and diversity one year after transplant. Reportedly, alpha-beta T cells present about two months post-transplant originated from several hundred expanded clones of graft origin.

The CDR3 consists of 13 residues. Germline V gene data show CDR1 as SQVTM and CDR2 as ANQGSEA. V was cut by 1 base and J by 4 bases, with 11 bases left in between. The starting material was PBMCs, mostly from graft donor cells, obtained 360 days after TCRalphabeta/CD19-depleted stem cell transplant. The chain is built from TRBV29-1 and TRBJ2-7, with TRBD1 as a possible D gene (5 bases). This clonotype originated in a male patient between 2 and 9 years old who had a stem cell transplant for acute lymphoblastic leukemia, so the T cells may come from the graft donor. CDR3 DNA: TGCAGCGTTGAAGGTCCCAGGGCGTACGAGCAGTACTTC. Protein: CSVEGPRAYEQYF.